A single sample gave rise to the 27 T cell receptor beta chains below, sequenced in a study of blood T cells in healthy people across ages. The use of a sample-barcoded 5' primer and a J-beta primer mix characterized a second PCR of roughly 6 to 12 cycles. MiXCR, run by TCRdb on the 5' RACE reads, gives a single entry per CDR3 protein. In the table there are about 1.8 million distinct CDR3 sequences, roughly 50% of which are singletons. Sequenced input: blood. The origin of the receptors is a woman between 35 and 50 years old in good health.

The chain links TRBV4-2 to TRBJ1-1, with D unresolved. V was shortened by 4 bases and J by 9 bases, with 15 bases between the two germline ends. This CDR3 spans 13 amino acids. Germline V gene sequence: CDR1 LGHNA, CDR2 YNFKEQ. CDR3 protein: CASSPLREIKAFF. DNA for the CDR3: TGTGCCAGCAGCCCGCTCCGGGAGATTAAAGCTTTCTTT.

This sequence joins TRBV29-1 and TRBJ1-1; D is unresolved. V lost 4 bases and J lost 2, with 5 bases in between. Germline V gene data show CDR1 as SQVTM and CDR2 as ANQGSEA. The CDR3 loop spans 11 amino acids. The CDR3 coding sequence is TGCAGCGTTGGGCTAAACACTGAAGCTTTCTTT. Translating it yields CSVGLNTEAFF.

The chain has TRBV19 and TRBJ2-1, with 7 nucleotides matching TRBD1. V lost 3 bases and J lost 0; bases outside the gene matches: 2. The CDR3 has 15 residues. Germline values: CDR1 LNHDA, CDR2 SQIVND (reference sequence). CDR3 bases: TGTGCCAGTAGTATGTACAGGGGCTCCTACAATGAGCAGTTCTTC. This gives the protein CASSMYRGSYNEQFF.

A few counts support this clonotype. The V and J genes are TRBV20-1 and TRBJ2-5, with 9 bases lining up with TRBD1. Germline V CDR1 and CDR2: DFQATT, SNEGSKA (reference sequence). The CDR3 extends over 15 amino acids. V was clipped by 3 bases and J by 5 bases; unmatched bases: 10. Here the CDR3 reads CSASELQGARETQYF. The CDR3 DNA sequence: TGCAGTGCTAGTGAACTACAGGGGGCGAGGGAGACCCAGTACTTC.

This clonotype was seen a few times. The chain employs TRBV13 and TRBJ2-5; the match to TRBD1 covers 8 bases. In germline, CDR1 is PRHDT, CDR2 FYEKMQ (reference sequence). CDR3 length: 15 amino acids. The V and J ends lost 3 bases and 1 base, in that order; junction bases with no gene match: 4. The CDR3 here is CASSLGQDVQETQYF. DNA of the CDR3: TGTGCCAGCAGCTTGGGACAGGACGTCCAAGAGACCCAGTACTTC.

This clonotype was seen once. A single base separates this from a much larger clone, so it may be a read error. The rearrangement links TRBV29-1 to TRBJ2-5; D gene uncertain. Germline V gene lookup returns CDR1 SQVTM and CDR2 ANQGSEA. This CDR3 comprises 10 residues. The DNA of the CDR3 is TGCAGCGTTTCCCAAGAGGCCCAGTACTTC. Protein product: CSVSQEAQYF.

The rearrangement joins TRBV10-3 to TRBJ2-5; 7 nucleotides line up with TRBD2. Trimming took 8 bases from V and 2 from J; bases not matched to a gene: 8. There are 14 residues in the CDR3. Germline V CDR1 and CDR2: ENHRY, SYGVKD. The CDR3: CAIGEAGEQETQYF. DNA for the CDR3: TGTGCCATCGGAGAGGCGGGGGAGCAAGAGACCCAGTACTTC.

This clonotype was detected once. A much larger clone sits a single nucleotide away, making a read error possible. The DNA is omitted, as the CDR3 cannot be located on it reliably, and the CDR3 follows TCRdb's listing. CDR3 loop: CASSFWGTGINYGCTF. This chain joins TRBV7-2 and TRBJ1-2; the D call TRBD1 from the table was never checked on the DNA. Germline loops: CDR1 SGHTA, CDR2 FQGNSA. Including both end residues, the CDR3 is 16 amino acids long.

This chain joins TRBV6-2 or TRBV6-3 and TRBJ2-5; no firm D call. Germline CDR1 and CDR2: MNHEY and SVGEGT. The V end was cut by 0 bases, the J end by 2 bases, with 7 bases between. There are 14 residues in the CDR3. Written as DNA, the CDR3 is TGTGCCAGCAGTTACTCCTCTAAACAAGAGACCCAGTACTTC. Protein product: CASSYSSKQETQYF.

This chain uses TRBV9 with TRBJ2-3; D assignment may be TRBD1 or TRBD2 (5 bases each). Germline loops: CDR1 SGDLS, CDR2 YYNGEE. CDR3 length: 15 residues. V shed 1 base and J shed 2 bases, with 11 bases lying between them. CDR3 loop: CASSVSGAPTDTQYF. In DNA form, the CDR3 reads TGTGCCAGCAGCGTATCCGGGGCCCCCACAGATACGCAGTATTTT.

This clonotype was counted ten times or more. The chain links TRBV28 to TRBJ1-2; 10 bases are a match to TRBD1. The CDR3 is 14 residues long. CDR1 is MDHEN, CDR2 SYDVKM, per germline. J gave up 4 bases and V 6 bases, and 5 bases lay outside the gene matches. CDR3 sequence reads: CASSPTGGGYGYTF. The DNA for the CDR3 is TGTGCCAGCAGCCCGACAGGGGGCGGCTATGGCTACACCTTC.

In this sample, this clonotype turned up a few times. One end of the junction varies from germline; a read error may be responsible. The chain has TRBV20-1 and TRBJ2-3; D unclear. Germline CDR1 reads DFQATT; CDR2 reads SNEGSKA (reference sequence). The CDR3 contains 15 residues. The CDR3 sequence: CSAGDRIASTDTQYF. The DNA of the CDR3 is TGCAGTGCTGGAGACCGAATAGCTAGCACAGATACGCAGTATTTT.

V usage is TRBV6-2 or TRBV6-3 and J usage is TRBJ2-1; TRBD2 aligns across 9 bases. The CDR3 runs 15 residues. The V gene end was trimmed by 7 bases and the J gene end by 8 bases; junction bases not matched to a gene: 12. The V gene's germline CDR1 is MNHEY and CDR2 SVGEGT. Written as DNA, the CDR3 is TGTGCCAGCACCCTAAGCGGGGGGTCTTGGGATGAGCAGTTCTTC. It is translated as CASTLSGGSWDEQFF.

The CDR3 bases are TGTGCCACCAGTGACCCTCGGGACAGCACAGATACGCAGTATTTT. It yields the protein CATSDPRDSTDTQYF. The chain links TRBV24-1 to TRBJ2-3, with D perhaps matching TRBD1 or TRBD2 (5 bases each). The CDR3 sequence is 15 residues long. Germline-derived CDR1 and CDR2 are KGHDR and SFDVKD. Trimming took 4 bases from V and 0 from J, leaving 10 bases between them.

This clonotype turned up a few times. The V call is TRBV24-1, the J call TRBJ2-6; D is perhaps TRBD2 (5 bases). CDR1 KGHDR and CDR2 SFDVKD come from the germline V gene. Trimming cost V 4 bases and J 1 base, with 13 bases left between them. This CDR3 has 17 residues. The CDR3, as DNA: TGTGCCACCAGTGAACGCCACCGGGGATCTGGGGCCAACGTCCTGACTTTC. Encoded protein: CATSERHRGSGANVLTF.

CDR3 DNA sequence: TGCAGTGCCCGAATGGACAGGAGGGGTCCTGAAGCTTTCTTT. It specifies CSARMDRRGPEAFF. The chain uses TRBV20-1 and TRBJ1-1; 7 nucleotides match TRBD1. CDR1 and CDR2 (germline): DFQATT, SNEGSKA (reference sequence). CDR3 length: 14 amino acids. The ends lost 6 bases at V and 6 bases at J; junction bases unmatched: 13.

This clonotype was counted only a few times. This chain uses TRBV10-3 with TRBJ1-5; TRBD1 is a possible D gene (5 bases). V was cut by 3 bases and J by 5 bases, with 14 bases left in between. CDR1 ENHRY and CDR2 SYGVKD come from the germline V gene. This CDR3 region has 15 residues. The CDR3 nucleotides read TGTGCCATCAGTGATTCACAGGTCAGGGATCAGCCCCAGCATTTT. Its protein is CAISDSQVRDQPQHF.

The chain's CDR3 is CASSAGTISPLHF. Written as DNA, the CDR3 is TGTGCCAGCAGTGCCGGGACCATTTCACCCCTCCACTTT. The chain is built from TRBV12-3 or TRBV12-4 and TRBJ1-6; D perhaps matches TRBD1 (5 bases). The CDR3 contains 13 residues. Trimming stripped 5 bases from V and 9 bases from J, with 11 bases between.

This clonotype was observed once. V usage is TRBV7-9 and J usage is TRBJ2-5; 7 bases map to TRBD1. This CDR3 comprises 15 residues. Germline CDR1 and CDR2: SEHNR and FQNEAQ (reference sequence). V shed 5 bases, J shed 1 base, and the junction held 7 bases outside the gene matches. The CDR3 nucleotides are TGTGCCAGCAGCCCAAAAGACAGGGCCCAAGAGACCCAGTACTTC. Protein product: CASSPKDRAQETQYF.

This clonotype was counted only a few times. The chain carries TRBV6-1 and TRBJ2-7, with D perhaps being TRBD1 or TRBD2 (5 bases each). V dropped 3 bases and J dropped 2 bases, with 11 bases sitting between them. This CDR3 comprises 14 residues. From germline, CDR1 is MNHNS and CDR2 SASEGT. As DNA, the CDR3 is TGTGCCAGCAGTGATTCCCAGGGACCCTACGAGCAGTACTTC. It is translated as CASSDSQGPYEQYF.

V and J are TRBV28 and TRBJ2-1; D might be TRBD1 or TRBD2, each matching 5 bases. V lost 3 bases, J lost 8 bases, and 14 bases lay in between. Germline-derived CDR1 and CDR2 are MDHEN and SYDVKM. This CDR3 comprises 14 residues. CDR3 amino acids: CASSFEGSRDEQFF. CDR3 sequence (DNA): TGTGCCAGCAGTTTCGAGGGGAGCAGAGATGAGCAGTTCTTC. Full variable domain (outside the CDR3, taken from reference TRBV28 and TRBJ2-1): DVKVTQSSRYLVKRTGEKVFLECVQDMDHENMFWYRQDPGLGLRLIYFSYDVKMKEKGDIPEGYSVSREKKERFSLILESASTNQTSMYLCASSFEGSRDEQFFGPGTRLTVL.

The V call is TRBV27, the J call TRBJ2-5; 9 nucleotides line up with TRBD2. The V segment lost 7 bases and the J segment 2 bases; nucleotides outside the gene matches: 8. Germline lookup yields CDR1 MNHEY and CDR2 SMNVEV (reference sequence). The CDR3 is 15 amino acids. CDR3 loop: CASNQRAGGQETQYF. Written as DNA, the CDR3 is TGTGCCAGCAACCAAAGGGCGGGGGGGCAAGAGACCCAGTACTTC.

The chain uses TRBV6-5 and TRBJ2-6; D gene unclear. CDR3 length equals 15 residues. The germline V gene encodes CDR1 MNHEY and CDR2 SVGAGI. The V and J ends lost 2 bases and 1 base respectively, with 6 bases between them. The CDR3 DNA is TGTGCCAGCAGTTACCGTCAATCTGGGGCCAACGTCCTGACTTTC. This gives the protein CASSYRQSGANVLTF.

This sequence joins TRBV9 and TRBJ2-7; TRBD2 matches 13 bases. The closer fit of TRBJ2-5 to the DNA end suggests the J call may be wrong. This CDR3 comprises 16 residues. CDR1 is SGDLS, CDR2 YYNGEE, per germline. Here the CDR3 DNA reads TGTGCCAGCTCCACTAGCGGGGGGGCTGTTTGGGAGACCCAGTACTTC. It is translated as CASSTSGGAVWETQYF.

This chain uses TRBV20-1 with TRBJ2-2, with a possible D match to TRBD2 (5 bases). Deletions cut 2 bases from V and 1 base from J, with 11 bases between. Germline V gene data show CDR1 as DFQATT and CDR2 as SNEGSKA (reference sequence). The CDR3 has 15 residues. For the CDR3, the DNA is TGCAGTGCTAGAAGAGTAGGGAGGAACACCGGGGAGCTGTTTTTT. Translating gives CSARRVGRNTGELFF.

This chain links TRBV10-3 with TRBJ2-6; 7 bases map to TRBD1. CDR1 and CDR2 (germline): ENHRY, SYGVKD. This CDR3 has 17 amino acids. Germline trimming cut 4 bases from V and 2 bases from J; bases unmatched to any gene: 8. CDR3 amino acids: CAISGRTGPPGANVLTF. CDR3 nucleotides: TGTGCCATCAGTGGAAGGACAGGCCCCCCTGGGGCCAACGTCCTGACTTTC.

The chain couples TRBV20-1 to TRBJ2-5, with TRBD2 matching over 11 bases. The CDR3 runs 15 residues. CDR1 is DFQATT, CDR2 SNEGSKA, per germline (reference sequence). V shed 3 bases and J 5 bases; nucleotides not matched to a gene: 8. CDR3 amino acids: CSARPSGGLVETQYF. The CDR3 coding sequence is TGCAGTGCTAGGCCTAGCGGGGGGCTTGTCGAGACCCAGTACTTC.